This TCR beta chain was found in a study of blood T cell repertoires in COVID-19. Between the trimmed V and J ends, which lost 2 bases and 3 bases, there was a span of 7 bases. This CDR3 is 13 amino acids long. Per the germline V gene, CDR1 is LGHDT and CDR2 is YNNKEL (reference sequence). Repertoires were generated with immunoSEQ multiplex PCR, while TCRdb's copy carries only in-frame clones and drops some. The sample lists some 13,000 clones, approximately 91% occurring once. The sequence derives from a woman in her sixties or seventies with active COVID-19. The chain combines TRBV3-1 (or the pseudogene TRBV3-2) with TRBJ1-2, with D unresolved. Material: peripheral blood. The CDR3 nucleotides read TGTGCCAGCAGCCAACCGCCGGACTATGGCTACACCTTC. This sequence encodes CASSQPPDYGYTF.